This note documents a single TCR beta chain sequence. This entry comes from a study of blood T cell repertoires in COVID-19. Whole-study context: Some COVID-19 samples were acute and others convalescent; all came from the United States, Italy and Spain. PBMCs, B-cell-depleted T cells, or T cells provided the cDNA or gDNA that made up the material.

Germline V lookup: CDR1 MNHEY, CDR2 SVGAGI. This CDR3 comprises 12 residues. The V end lost 6 bases, the J end lost 12 bases, and 15 bases lay between the germline ends. In the original workflow: Counts of nucleated cells, estimated from reference gene primer amplification, were obtained. The table came from immunoSEQ multiplex PCR; TCRdb's copy has only in-frame clones and leaves some out. The DNA gave D and trimming, while V, J and clone size come from that table. This table holds 130,000 to 150,000 clones, around 84% found once. V usage is TRBV6-5 and J usage is TRBJ2-1, with TRBD2 as a possible D gene (5 bases). The sequenced material came from peripheral blood. This TCR came from a human donor in a cohort sampled during active COVID-19. The DNA for the CDR3 is TGTGCCAGCAGGGCAGACCCGGAGGCGCAGTTCTTC. This encodes CASRADPEAQFF.